A selection of T cell receptor beta chains follows, all from one sample in a study of CD8+CD57+ T cells in acquired aplastic anemia. One entry per CDR3 protein, called by TCRdb with MiXCR from the reads. The table has around 250,000 distinct CDR3 sequences, 50% to 70% seen once. Source material: sorted CD4+, CD8+, or CD8+CD57+ T cells (not recorded which) from PBMCs. These receptors were collected from a human donor with severe aplastic anemia or a healthy control (not recorded which). Each CDR3 is given with its conserved first and last residue. The order of the fields is J gene, V gene, CDR3 protein.

j_gene: TRBJ1-1; v_gene: TRBV10-1; CDR3aa: CASSEGSTEAFF
j_gene: TRBJ1-2; v_gene: TRBV5-6; CDR3aa: CASSLGPGGYTF
j_gene: TRBJ1-2; v_gene: TRBV19; CDR3aa: CASSFPGQGPYGYTF
j_gene: TRBJ1-6; v_gene: TRBV20-1; CDR3aa: CSTGGKDNPPLHF
j_gene: TRBJ2-7; v_gene: TRBV15; CDR3aa: CATSPGGTYEQYF
j_gene: TRBJ2-5; v_gene: TRBV2; CDR3aa: CASGTSGAQETQYF
j_gene: TRBJ1-5; v_gene: TRBV4-2; CDR3aa: CASSAQGGFSNQPQHF
j_gene: TRBJ2-7; v_gene: TRBV24-1; CDR3aa: CATSAGGPYEQYF
j_gene: TRBJ1-6; v_gene: TRBV7-8; CDR3aa: CASSLAGDWDSPLHF
j_gene: TRBJ1-3; v_gene: TRBV20-1; CDR3aa: CSAYRDGGNTIYF
j_gene: TRBJ2-2; v_gene: TRBV20-1; CDR3aa: CSAPQEVTGELFF
j_gene: TRBJ1-1; v_gene: TRBV29-1; CDR3aa: CSVGSLGNTEAFF
j_gene: TRBJ1-3; v_gene: TRBV9; CDR3aa: CASSQTGTAGRGNTIYF
j_gene: TRBJ2-7; v_gene: TRBV7-9; CDR3aa: CASSLGEYYEQYF
j_gene: TRBJ2-7; v_gene: TRBV2; CDR3aa: CASVSGDRAYEQYF
j_gene: TRBJ1-2; v_gene: TRBV5-6; CDR3aa: CASSSPGRGYTF
j_gene: TRBJ2-1; v_gene: TRBV15; CDR3aa: CATSSLSSYNEQFF
j_gene: TRBJ2-5; v_gene: TRBV2; CDR3aa: CASRGLSYQETQYF
j_gene: TRBJ2-3; v_gene: TRBV5-4; CDR3aa: CASSYPRGGITSTDTQYF
j_gene: TRBJ1-5; v_gene: TRBV7-8; CDR3aa: CASSSAGTPNQPQHF
j_gene: TRBJ2-5; v_gene: TRBV20-1; CDR3aa: CSARGQQETQYF
j_gene: TRBJ2-7; v_gene: TRBV10-1; CDR3aa: CASSAYIGTFSYEQYF
j_gene: TRBJ2-7; v_gene: TRBV5-1; CDR3aa: CASSSERTGGFRVYF
j_gene: TRBJ1-4; v_gene: TRBV7-6; CDR3aa: CASSPGTKSEKLFF
j_gene: TRBJ2-7; v_gene: TRBV7-6; CDR3aa: CASSPSGGHEQYF
j_gene: TRBJ2-7; v_gene: TRBV20-1; CDR3aa: CSASPSGTQAREQYF
j_gene: TRBJ2-7; v_gene: TRBV2; CDR3aa: CARRTGQGTYEQYF
j_gene: TRBJ2-3; v_gene: TRBV7-8; CDR3aa: CASSLNQGQPTDTQYF
j_gene: TRBJ2-3; v_gene: TRBV9; CDR3aa: CASSVSRGDTQYF
j_gene: TRBJ1-2; v_gene: TRBV19; CDR3aa: CASSQRGRPYGYTF
j_gene: TRBJ1-3; v_gene: TRBV29-1; CDR3aa: CSVVMTSGNTIYF
j_gene: TRBJ1-1; v_gene: TRBV29-1; CDR3aa: CSCMIQGTEAFF
j_gene: TRBJ2-1; v_gene: TRBV5-4; CDR3aa: CASSPPPSGGYNEQSF
j_gene: TRBJ2-3; v_gene: TRBV20-1; CDR3aa: CSARDLAGPTDTQYF
j_gene: TRBJ2-7; v_gene: TRBV5-1; CDR3aa: CATRWDRSGGSYEQYF
j_gene: TRBJ2-1; v_gene: TRBV7-6; CDR3aa: CASRLIHREGADEQFF
j_gene: TRBJ1-1; v_gene: TRBV19; CDR3aa: CASSITYRDMNAFF
j_gene: TRBJ2-2; v_gene: TRBV9; CDR3aa: CASSVVGGELFF
j_gene: TRBJ2-7; v_gene: TRBV7-9; CDR3aa: CASSLGSRGPRGYEQYF
j_gene: TRBJ1-6; v_gene: TRBV6-5; CDR3aa: CASSYVVQANSPLHF
j_gene: TRBJ2-1; v_gene: TRBV12-5; CDR3aa: CASGLVSSGTGAASSYNEQFF
j_gene: TRBJ1-2; v_gene: TRBV9; CDR3aa: CASSPPGNSGGLANYGYTF
j_gene: TRBJ2-7; v_gene: TRBV19; CDR3aa: CASSIVTSGSYEQYF
j_gene: TRBJ2-5; v_gene: TRBV29-1; CDR3aa: CSVEGQGAGETQYF
j_gene: TRBJ1-5; v_gene: TRBV6-1; CDR3aa: CASSVPGNQPQHF
j_gene: TRBJ1-1; v_gene: TRBV15; CDR3aa: CATSSNRARDTEAFF
j_gene: TRBJ1-2; v_gene: TRBV7-9; CDR3aa: CASSQERTGSISLRNYGYTF
j_gene: TRBJ1-6; v_gene: TRBV5-8; CDR3aa: CASSFPRTPLHF
j_gene: TRBJ2-1; v_gene: TRBV9; CDR3aa: CASSVETGGARNEQFF
j_gene: TRBJ2-7; v_gene: TRBV5-4; CDR3aa: CASSSRDGSYEQYF
j_gene: -; v_gene: TRBV25-1; CDR3aa: CASSERTGNYEQYF
j_gene: TRBJ2-5; v_gene: TRBV18; CDR3aa: CASSRGLAGEETQYF
j_gene: TRBJ2-5; v_gene: TRBV12-3/TRBV12-4; CDR3aa: CASSLRQGGQETQYF
j_gene: TRBJ1-5; v_gene: TRBV5-5; CDR3aa: CASSLAVWSSNQPQHF
j_gene: TRBJ1-2; v_gene: TRBV7-3; CDR3aa: CASSLFVRAGLNGYTF
j_gene: TRBJ2-3; v_gene: TRBV2; CDR3aa: CASGVGVSSGSTDTQYF